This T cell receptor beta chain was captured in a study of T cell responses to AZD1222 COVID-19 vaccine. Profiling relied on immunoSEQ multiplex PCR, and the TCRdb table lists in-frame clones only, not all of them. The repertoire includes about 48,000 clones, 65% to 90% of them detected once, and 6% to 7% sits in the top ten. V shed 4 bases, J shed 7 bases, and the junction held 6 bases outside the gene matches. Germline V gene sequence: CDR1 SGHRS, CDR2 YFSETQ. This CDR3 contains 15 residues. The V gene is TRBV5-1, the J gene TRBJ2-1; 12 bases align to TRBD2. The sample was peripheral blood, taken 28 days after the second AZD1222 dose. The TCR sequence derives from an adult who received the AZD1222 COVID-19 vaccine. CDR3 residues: CASSLALAGGNEQFF. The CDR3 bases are TGCGCCAGCAGCCTCGCTCTAGCGGGAGGGAATGAGCAGTTCTTC.